These T cell receptor beta chains were read from a single sample in a study of blood T cell repertoires in COVID-19. This table comes from immunoSEQ multiplex PCR, and its TCRdb copy is limited to in-frame clones, with some not included. This sample has around 180,000 clones; approximately 91% occur once, and the top ten carry 2.1%. The specimen was peripheral blood. These receptors all come from an older man with active or convalescent COVID-19. The CDR3 runs from the conserved cysteine through the conserved F or W. A D gene is named only where the DNA matches it firmly. Clone sizes are given selectively: once, few, many, or a class where the clone is expanded.

d_gene: NA
v_gene: TRBV9
j_gene: TRBJ1-4
abundance: NA
len: 17
CDR3nt: TGTGCCAGCAGCGTAGCCGCCGGACAGCCGATTAATGAAAAACTGTTTTTT
CDR3aa: CASSVAAGQPINEKLFF

d_gene: NA
v_gene: TRBV4-1
j_gene: TRBJ1-5
abundance: NA
len: 16
CDR3nt: TGCGCCAGCAGTTTGACCCCCGGACACGTGAAATCTCCCCAGCATTTT
CDR3aa: CASSLTPGHVKSPQHF

d_gene: NA
v_gene: TRBV10-1
j_gene: TRBJ1-5
abundance: NA
len: 12
CDR3nt: TGCGCCAGCAGGAGTGGCAATCAGCCCCAGCATTTT
CDR3aa: CASRSGNQPQHF

d_gene: NA
v_gene: TRBV4-3
j_gene: TRBJ1-3
abundance: NA
len: 16
CDR3nt: TGCGCCAGCAGCCAAGATCCGGTAGGGAGGGGAAACACCATATATTTT
CDR3aa: CASSQDPVGRGNTIYF

d_gene: NA
v_gene: TRBV14
j_gene: TRBJ1-1
abundance: NA
len: 15
CDR3nt: TGTGCCAGCAGCCAAGAAATAACGCCCCGGACTGAAGCTTTCTTT
CDR3aa: CASSQEITPRTEAFF

d_gene: NA
v_gene: TRBV18
j_gene: TRBJ2-2
abundance: NA
len: 14
CDR3nt: TGTGCCAGCTCAACCCAGACTAACACCGGGGAGCTGTTTTTT
CDR3aa: CASSTQTNTGELFF

d_gene: NA
v_gene: TRBV7-2
j_gene: TRBJ2-7
abundance: NA
len: 17
CDR3nt: TGTGCCAGCAGCTTAGTGAGTGGCGGTAGCAGCACCTACGAGCAGTACTTC
CDR3aa: CASSLVSGGSSTYEQYF

d_gene: TRBD2
v_gene: TRBV23-1
j_gene: TRBJ2-1
abundance: NA
len: 16
CDR3nt: TGCGCCAGCAGCCTCATACTGCGGCGGGGGGTGGGTGAGCAGTTCTTC
CDR3aa: CASSLILRRGVGEQFF

d_gene: NA
v_gene: TRBV7-8
j_gene: TRBJ1-2
abundance: NA
len: 16
CDR3nt: TGTGCCAGCAGCAACCGGCAGAAGATAGGGGGCTATGGCTACACCTTC
CDR3aa: CASSNRQKIGGYGYTF

d_gene: NA
v_gene: TRBV3-1/TRBV3-2
j_gene: TRBJ1-2
abundance: few
len: 18
CDR3nt: TGTGCCAGCAGCCAAGACGGGCCAGGGGCGCGGATCGACTATGGCTACACCTTC
CDR3aa: CASSQDGPGARIDYGYTF

d_gene: NA
v_gene: TRBV28
j_gene: TRBJ2-2
abundance: NA
len: 20
CDR3nt: TGTGCCAGCAGTTTATCTATCCCCGACAGAGATCAGGCGAACACCGGGGAGCTGTTTTTT
CDR3aa: CASSLSIPDRDQANTGELFF

d_gene: TRBD1
v_gene: TRBV6-4
j_gene: TRBJ1-5
abundance: NA
len: 14
CDR3nt: TGTGCCAGCAGTGAAGCAGGGGGAAGTCAGCCCCAGCATTTT
CDR3aa: CASSEAGGSQPQHF

d_gene: NA
v_gene: TRBV5-4
j_gene: TRBJ1-6
abundance: NA
len: 14
CDR3nt: TGTGCCAGCAGCTTGGACAGGGCTAATTCACCCCTCCACTTT
CDR3aa: CASSLDRANSPLHF

d_gene: TRBD1
v_gene: TRBV28
j_gene: TRBJ1-5
abundance: NA
len: 15
CDR3nt: TGTGCCAGCAGAAACCAGGGGGGTAGCAATCAGCCCCAGCATTTT
CDR3aa: CASRNQGGSNQPQHF

d_gene: NA
v_gene: TRBV28
j_gene: TRBJ1-1
abundance: few
len: 14
CDR3nt: TGTGCCAGCAGTCCCGGACAAAAGAACACTGAAGCTTTCTTT
CDR3aa: CASSPGQKNTEAFF

d_gene: TRBD1
v_gene: TRBV6-2/TRBV6-3
j_gene: TRBJ1-4
abundance: NA
len: 15
CDR3nt: TGTGCCAGCAGTCCCACTCTCGGACAGGGTGGAAAACTGTTTTTT
CDR3aa: CASSPTLGQGGKLFF

d_gene: NA
v_gene: TRBV11-3
j_gene: TRBJ1-1
abundance: few
len: 15
CDR3nt: TGTGCCAGCAGCTTAGATTGGGGGGGGCAGCCAGAAGCTTTCTTT
CDR3aa: CASSLDWGGQPEAFF

d_gene: NA
v_gene: TRBV6-2/TRBV6-3
j_gene: TRBJ2-2
abundance: NA
len: 14
CDR3nt: TGTGCCAGCAGTGGGCAGGGGGGTTCCGGGGAGCTGTTTTTT
CDR3aa: CASSGQGGSGELFF

d_gene: NA
v_gene: TRBV2
j_gene: TRBJ2-1
abundance: NA
len: 14
CDR3nt: TGTGCCAGCAGTGAAATTACAGGTTACAATGAGCAGTTCTTC
CDR3aa: CASSEITGYNEQFF

d_gene: NA
v_gene: TRBV6-1
j_gene: TRBJ1-2
abundance: NA
len: 15
CDR3nt: TGTGCCAGCAGTGAAACAGGATTACTTTACTATGGCTACACCTTC
CDR3aa: CASSETGLLYYGYTF

d_gene: NA
v_gene: TRBV12-3/TRBV12-4
j_gene: TRBJ2-1
abundance: NA
len: 11
CDR3nt: TGTGCCAGCAGTTTAGACTCTGAGCAGTTCTTC
CDR3aa: CASSLDSEQFF

d_gene: TRBD2
v_gene: TRBV13
j_gene: TRBJ2-1
abundance: NA
len: 17
CDR3nt: TGTGCCAGCAGCAACCCAGCGGGAGGAGGGGCGCGAAATGAGCAGTTCTTC
CDR3aa: CASSNPAGGGARNEQFF

d_gene: NA
v_gene: TRBV6-5
j_gene: TRBJ2-7
abundance: once
len: 14
CDR3nt: TGTGCCAGCAGTAAACGGGACACCTTCTACGAGCAGTACTTC
CDR3aa: CASSKRDTFYEQYF

d_gene: TRBD2
v_gene: TRBV20-1
j_gene: TRBJ2-1
abundance: NA
len: 15
CDR3nt: TGCAGTGCAAGTCCCTCGGGGGGGCTAGTCGATGAGCAGTTCTTC
CDR3aa: CSASPSGGLVDEQFF

d_gene: NA
v_gene: TRBV13
j_gene: TRBJ2-4
abundance: NA
len: 16
CDR3nt: TGTGCCAGCAGCTTAGGGGCGCCGGGAGTAAAAAACATTCAGTACTTC
CDR3aa: CASSLGAPGVKNIQYF

d_gene: NA
v_gene: TRBV9
j_gene: TRBJ2-2
abundance: NA
len: 14
CDR3nt: TGTGCCAGCACCACAGGGACGAACACCGGGGAGCTGTTTTTT
CDR3aa: CASTTGTNTGELFF

d_gene: NA
v_gene: TRBV6-2/TRBV6-3
j_gene: TRBJ2-5
abundance: NA
len: 15
CDR3nt: TGTGCCAGCAGTGTAACCGGGACTCTCTCAGAGACCCAGTACTTC
CDR3aa: CASSVTGTLSETQYF